This entry is about one T cell receptor (beta chain). In the original processing: Reference gene primer amplification gave estimated nucleated cell counts. Assay: immunoSEQ multiplex PCR; the TCRdb copy retains only in-frame clones and omits some. V, J and clone size reflect that table, while D and trimming were determined from the DNA. The top ten hold around 2% of the sample, which has roughly 430,000 clones, roughly 90% seen once. This entry comes from a study of blood T cell repertoires in COVID-19. Study information: Whether acute or convalescent, the COVID-19 samples came from the United States, Italy and Spain.

All enrollees were roughly 18 to 100 years old and from roughly 26 US areas. Participant reports of clinical history set cohort assignment. The sequencing input was PBMCs or T cells enriched from blood (not recorded which). The TCR comes from a woman between 40 and 50 years old with acute COVID-19.

The CDR3 region is CASGLWDSTEAFF. The CDR3 DNA is TGTGCTAGTGGTCTATGGGACAGCACTGAAGCTTTCTTT. The chain combines TRBV12-5 with TRBJ1-1; 7 nucleotides align to TRBD1. V shed 5 bases and J 4 bases; nucleotides not matched to a gene: 4. The germline V gene has CDR1 LGHNT and CDR2 FRNRAP. This CDR3 contains 13 residues.